The 27 T cell receptor beta chains in this list originate from one sample, sequenced in a study of Ad26.COV2.S vaccination and SARS-CoV-2 variants. Sample treatment: roughly 20 received Ad26.COV2.S at low or high dose, single or two shots; roughly five received placebo; per-sample allocation not given. Sampling was performed 63 days after the first vaccine or placebo injection. Sequenced by immunoSEQ multiplex PCR; TCRdb stores in-frame clones only, minus some. The table has 350,000 to 550,000 clones, 80% to 90% seen once. Specimen: peripheral blood, collected in a trial of Ad26.COV2.S vaccine versus placebo. These receptors all stem from a person between 18 and 60 years old who received the Ad26.COV2.S COVID-19 vaccine or a placebo.

The V call is TRBV30, the J call TRBJ1-1; 7 bases map to TRBD1. The ends lost 0 bases at V and 4 bases at J; junction bases unmatched: 11. The CDR3 totals 16 residues. CDR1 is GTSNPN, CDR2 SVGIG, per germline (reference sequence). This CDR3 is CAWSVRPPPGGTEAFF. The DNA for the CDR3 is TGTGCCTGGAGTGTACGGCCCCCTCCAGGGGGCACTGAAGCTTTCTTT.

The rearrangement uses TRBV15 and TRBJ2-1; 8 nucleotides line up with TRBD1. The CDR3 contains 15 residues. Germline CDR1 is LNHNV and CDR2 is YYDKDF (reference sequence). The V gene end was trimmed by 2 bases and the J gene end by 4 bases; junction bases not matched to a gene: 4. CDR3 sequence (DNA): TGTGCCACCAGCAGAACAAGACAGGGGTACAATGAGCAGTTCTTC. Translated: CATSRTRQGYNEQFF.

This clone appeared once. The chain couples TRBV10-2 to TRBJ1-3; unclear D gene. From germline, CDR1 is WSHSY and CDR2 SAAADI. V shed 3 bases and J shed 0 bases, with 3 bases lying between them. The CDR3 sequence is 13 residues long. The CDR3 protein is CASSDPSGNTIYF. In DNA form, the CDR3 reads TGCGCCAGCAGTGACCCCTCTGGAAACACCATATATTTT.

This chain uses TRBV27 with TRBJ2-4; the D gene could be TRBD1 or TRBD2 (6 bases each). Trimming took 11 bases from V and 8 from J, leaving 19 bases between them. The CDR3 runs to 13 residues. CDR1 is MNHEY, CDR2 SMNVEV, per germline (reference sequence). DNA for the CDR3: TGTGCCCCCAGGGGAGGCATCCTTCACATTCAGTACTTC. Amino acid sequence: CAPRGGILHIQYF.

CDR3 bases: TGTGCCAGCAGTTATGGTAGGAGCACAGATACGCAGTATTTT. Translation: CASSYGRSTDTQYF. The gene calls are TRBV6-2 or TRBV6-3 and TRBJ2-3; D is unclear. This CDR3 is built from 14 residues. Per the germline V gene, CDR1 is MNHEY and CDR2 is SVGEGT. V was trimmed by 3 bases and J by 0 bases, leaving 7 bases between them.

Note on this clone: An end of the junction does not agree with germline; a read error may underlie this. The chain has TRBV24-1 and TRBJ2-1; D is undetermined. Germline V lookup: CDR1 KGHDR, CDR2 SFDVKD. The CDR3 sequence is 16 residues long. The CDR3 region has the DNA TGTGCCACCAGTGCTCAAGCATGGAGCTCCCACAATGAGCAGTTCTTC. This translates into CATSAQAWSSHNEQFF.

CDR3 region: CASSPTTGLGQPQHF. CDR3 in DNA: TGTGCCAGCAGCCCGACCACAGGGCTAGGTCAGCCCCAGCATTTT. The chain is built from TRBV9 and TRBJ1-5, with a tentative D call TRBD1 (6 bases). The CDR3 has 15 amino acids. The V end was cut by 4 bases, the J end by 6 bases, with 17 bases between. Germline V lookup: CDR1 SGDLS, CDR2 YYNGEE.

The J gene is TRBJ2-1, the V gene TRBV30; 8 nucleotides match TRBD1. The CDR3 has 11 residues. With V trimmed by 1 base and J by 15 bases, 5 bases remained unmatched. Germline V gene data show CDR1 as GTSNPN and CDR2 as SVGIG (reference sequence). This CDR3 is CAWSGQGWRFF. DNA of the CDR3: TGTGCCTGGAGTGGACAGGGGTGGCGGTTCTTC.

This rearrangement joins TRBV13 to TRBJ2-1; TRBD2 might be the D (6 bases). Germline values: CDR1 PRHDT, CDR2 FYEKMQ (reference sequence). The CDR3 contains 14 residues. Trimming removed 3 bases at V and 4 bases at J, with 10 bases between. The CDR3 region has the DNA TGTGCCAGCAGCTTGTGGGGAGGTTACAATGAGCAGTTCTTC. Its protein is CASSLWGGYNEQFF.

This clone occurred a few times. J is TRBJ1-2 and V is TRBV18, with D uncertain. Germline V gene lookup returns CDR1 KGHSH and CDR2 LQKENI. V lost 3 bases to trimming and J lost 8 bases, with 16 bases between them. This CDR3 has 14 amino acids. The CDR3 is CASSPPQLGGGYTF. The CDR3 DNA reads TGTGCCAGCTCACCGCCCCAGCTGGGAGGAGGCTACACCTTC.

J is TRBJ1-3 and V is TRBV7-9; D remains ambiguous. Germline lookup yields CDR1 SEHNR and CDR2 FQNEAQ (reference sequence). The CDR3 has 14 residues. With 1 base removed from V and 2 bases from J, the gap between germline ends came to 6 bases. The CDR3 sequence is CASSLDMAGNTIYF. In DNA, the CDR3 is TGTGCCAGCAGCTTAGACATGGCTGGAAACACCATATATTTT. Full variable domain (missing parts from reference TRBV7-9 and TRBJ1-3): DTGVSQNPRHKITKRGQNVTFRCDPISEHNRLYWYRQTLGQGPEFLTYFQNEAQLEKSRLLSDRFSAERPKGSFSTLEIQRTEQGDSAMYLCASSLDMAGNTIYFGEGSWLTVV.

This clone was counted once. The J gene is TRBJ1-5, the V gene TRBV5-1; weak D call: TRBD1 (6 bases). CDR1 and CDR2 from the germline V gene are SGHRS and YFSETQ. V gave up 2 bases and J gave up 7 bases, with 10 bases separating them. This CDR3 is built from 13 residues. CDR3 residues: CASSLQGMQPQHF. The CDR3 region has the DNA TGCGCCAGCAGCTTACAGGGTATGCAGCCCCAGCATTTT.

The chain links TRBV19 to TRBJ1-2, with D possibly being TRBD1 (5 bases). The CDR3 has 12 residues. Trimming took off 6 bases at V and 6 bases at J, with 11 bases between the two ends. Germline V lookup: CDR1 LNHDA, CDR2 SQIVND (reference sequence). In DNA, the CDR3 is TGTGCCAGTAGCGAGCGGGACCATGGCTACACCTTC. Its translation is CASSERDHGYTF.

The chain joins TRBV18 to TRBJ1-5, with TRBD1 matching over 9 bases. There are 17 residues in the CDR3. CDR1 is KGHSH, CDR2 LQKENI, per germline. J was trimmed by 7 bases and V by 3 bases; bases with no gene match: 13. CDR3 sequence (DNA): TGTGCCAGCTCACCCTTTGTGGGACAGGGTTCGGAGCAGCCCCAGCATTTT. As protein: CASSPFVGQGSEQPQHF.

As to this clone: Given the absence of the conserved phenylalanine or tryptophan at the CDR3 end, a read error is likely. Because the CDR3's place on the DNA is in doubt, the DNA is left out and the CDR3 is given as listed by TCRdb. V gene TRBV21-1 combines with J gene TRBJ2-3. TRBV21-1 is flagged as a pseudogene. The length of the CDR3 is 8 amino acids, counting both ends. This CDR3 is CASSKTPI.

About this clone itself: Other DNA sequences within the sample encode an identical CDR3. The rearrangement joins TRBV7-6 to TRBJ2-3; maybe TRBD2 (6 bases). The CDR3 covers 14 residues. Germline CDR1 and CDR2: SGHVS and FNYEAQ. V was trimmed by 5 bases and J by 2 bases, leaving 11 bases between them. The CDR3, as DNA: TGTGCCAGCAGCCGTAGCGGACCCACAGATACGCAGTATTTT. It yields the protein CASSRSGPTDTQYF.

With respect to this clone: Other nucleotide sequences from this sample produce the same CDR3. The J gene is TRBJ2-5, the V gene TRBV9; 7 bases are shared with TRBD2. CDR1 and CDR2 (germline): SGDLS, YYNGEE. This CDR3 has 13 residues. After removal of 0 bases from V and 5 bases from J, the junction contained 1 base not matched to a gene. The CDR3 DNA follows: TGTGCCAGCAGCGTAGGCGGGAGCGAGACCCAGTACTTC. Translating gives CASSVGGSETQYF.

This chain joins TRBV4-3 and TRBJ1-5, with TRBD1 identical over 7 bases. V lost 1 base to trimming and J lost 5 bases; unmatched junction nucleotides: 5. The CDR3 is 15 residues long. Germline-derived CDR1 and CDR2 are LGHNA and YSLEER. DNA of the CDR3: TGCGCCAGCAGCCAAGGACAGGGTTCGGATCAGCCCCAGCATTTT. Its protein product is CASSQGQGSDQPQHF.

This clone was counted a few times. This rearrangement joins TRBV5-1 to TRBJ1-1; D gene uncertain. V gave up 4 bases and J gave up 1 base, with 11 bases separating them. The CDR3 sequence is 14 residues long. CDR1 SGHRS and CDR2 YFSETQ come from the germline V gene. The CDR3 protein is CASSVEARNTEAFF. The CDR3, as DNA: TGCGCCAGCAGCGTGGAGGCTAGGAACACTGAAGCTTTCTTT.

This sequence joins TRBV30 and TRBJ2-3, with D tentatively TRBD2 (6 bases). Germline V gene lookup returns CDR1 GTSNPN and CDR2 SVGIG (reference sequence). The CDR3 length is 14 residues. Trimming took 3 bases from V and 5 from J, leaving 15 bases between them. The CDR3 protein is CAWSFRLGVDTQYF. The CDR3 coding sequence is TGTGCCTGGAGCTTCAGACTAGGGGTAGATACGCAGTATTTT.

The gene calls are TRBV12-3 or TRBV12-4 and TRBJ1-6; no definite D call. This CDR3 contains 13 residues. V gave up 6 bases and J gave up 8 bases, with 11 bases separating them. The CDR3 spells CASSLLQDSPLHF. Written as DNA, the CDR3 is TGTGCCAGCAGCCTCCTACAAGATTCACCCCTCCACTTT.

The V gene is TRBV10-3, the J gene TRBJ2-3; TRBD2 agrees at 9 bases. Germline V gene lookup returns CDR1 ENHRY and CDR2 SYGVKD. The junction had 13 bases not matched to a gene; V was cut back by 7 bases and J by 2 bases. The CDR3 consists of 17 residues. CDR3: CAINRGPLAGITDTQYF. For the CDR3, the DNA is TGTGCCATCAACCGCGGCCCTCTAGCGGGAATCACAGATACGCAGTATTTT.

The chain carries TRBV5-6 and TRBJ2-7; 13 bases line up with TRBD2. CDR3 length: 18 amino acids. Germline-derived CDR1 and CDR2 are SGHDT and YYEEEE. V lost 4 bases to trimming and J lost 4 bases; unmatched junction nucleotides: 14. CDR3 in amino acids: CASSGVPGLAGRAYEQYF. The CDR3, as DNA: TGTGCCAGCAGCGGTGTCCCGGGACTAGCGGGGAGGGCATACGAGCAGTACTTC.

The rearrangement uses TRBV27 and TRBJ2-1; TRBD2 is a possible D gene (7 bases). Germline V gene sequence: CDR1 MNHEY, CDR2 SMNVEV (reference sequence). Trimming took 7 bases from V and 8 from J, leaving 24 bases between them. The length of the CDR3 is 16 residues. CDR3: CASIQGRGGPWDEQFF. The CDR3 bases are TGTGCCAGCATTCAGGGGAGGGGGGGGCCTTGGGATGAGCAGTTCTTC.

The chain employs TRBV4-3 and TRBJ1-1; D is perhaps TRBD1 (6 bases). Trimming stripped 3 bases from V and 5 bases from J, with 16 bases between. CDR3 length: 15 residues. The germline CDR1 and CDR2 sequences are LGHNA and YSLEER. The CDR3 region is CASSQLGAQGTEAFF. The CDR3 nucleotides read TGCGCCAGCAGCCAGTTGGGGGCCCAAGGGACTGAAGCTTTCTTT.

This chain links TRBV4-2 with TRBJ2-1; perhaps TRBD2 as D (7 bases). Per germline, CDR1 LGHNA and CDR2 YNFKEQ. The length of the CDR3 is 17 residues. The germline V and J ends were trimmed by 0 bases and 8 bases, with 20 bases remaining between them. CDR3 in DNA: TGTGCCAGCAGCCAAGATCAAGGGGGGGAAAAGGTTCATGAGCAGTTCTTC. This encodes CASSQDQGGEKVHEQFF.

Turning to this clone: A read error may explain this, as a much larger clone is one base away. The rearrangement uses TRBV9 and TRBJ2-7; no definite D call. The CDR3 is made up of 12 amino acids. Germline-derived CDR1 and CDR2 are SGDLS and YYNGEE. The V and J ends lost 0 bases and 3 bases respectively, with 4 bases between them. The CDR3 coding sequence is TGTGCCAGCAGCGTAGGGGTCTACGAGCAGTACTTC. This gives the protein CASSVGVYEQYF.